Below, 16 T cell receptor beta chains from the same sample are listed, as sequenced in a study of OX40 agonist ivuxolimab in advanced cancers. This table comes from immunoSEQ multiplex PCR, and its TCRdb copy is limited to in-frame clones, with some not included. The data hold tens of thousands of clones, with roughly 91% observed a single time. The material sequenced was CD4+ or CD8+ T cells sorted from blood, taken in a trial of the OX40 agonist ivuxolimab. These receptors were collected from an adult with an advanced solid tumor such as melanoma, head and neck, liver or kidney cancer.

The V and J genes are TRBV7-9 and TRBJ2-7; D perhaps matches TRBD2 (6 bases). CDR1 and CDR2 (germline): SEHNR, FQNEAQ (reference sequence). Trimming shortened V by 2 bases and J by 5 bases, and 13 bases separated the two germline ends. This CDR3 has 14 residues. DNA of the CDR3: TGTGCCAGCAGCTTAAGTAGAGGAGGGAACGAGCAGTACTTC. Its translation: CASSLSRGGNEQYF.

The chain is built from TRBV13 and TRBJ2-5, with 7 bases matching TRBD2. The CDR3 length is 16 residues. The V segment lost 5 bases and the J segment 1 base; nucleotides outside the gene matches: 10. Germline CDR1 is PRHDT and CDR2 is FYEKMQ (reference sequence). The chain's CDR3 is CASSLRDYPVQETQYF. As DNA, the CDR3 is TGTGCCAGCAGCCTCCGGGACTACCCCGTCCAAGAGACCCAGTACTTC.

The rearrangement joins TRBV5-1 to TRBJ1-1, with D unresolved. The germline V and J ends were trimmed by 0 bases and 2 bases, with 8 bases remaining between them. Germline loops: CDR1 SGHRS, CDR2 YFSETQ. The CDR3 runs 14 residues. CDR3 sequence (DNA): TGCGCCAGCAGCTTGGTTTACAGCAACACTGAAGCTTTCTTT. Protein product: CASSLVYSNTEAFF.

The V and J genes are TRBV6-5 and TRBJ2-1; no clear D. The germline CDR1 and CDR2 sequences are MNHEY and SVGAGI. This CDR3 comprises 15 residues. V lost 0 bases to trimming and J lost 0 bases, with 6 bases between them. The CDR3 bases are TGTGCCAGCAGTTACTCAAGTAGCTCCTACAATGAGCAGTTCTTC. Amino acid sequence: CASSYSSSSYNEQFF.

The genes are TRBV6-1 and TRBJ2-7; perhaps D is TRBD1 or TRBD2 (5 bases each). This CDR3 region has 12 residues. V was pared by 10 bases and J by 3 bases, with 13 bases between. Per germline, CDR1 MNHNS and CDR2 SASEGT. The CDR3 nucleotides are TGTGCCACCCGGGACGGATACTACGAGCAGTACTTC. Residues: CATRDGYYEQYF.

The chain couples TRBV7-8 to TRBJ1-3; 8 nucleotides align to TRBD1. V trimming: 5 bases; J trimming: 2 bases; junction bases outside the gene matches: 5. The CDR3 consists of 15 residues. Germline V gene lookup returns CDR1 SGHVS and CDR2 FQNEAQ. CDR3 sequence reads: CASSRDRGAGNTIYF. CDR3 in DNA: TGTGCCAGCAGCCGCGACAGGGGCGCTGGAAACACCATATATTTT.

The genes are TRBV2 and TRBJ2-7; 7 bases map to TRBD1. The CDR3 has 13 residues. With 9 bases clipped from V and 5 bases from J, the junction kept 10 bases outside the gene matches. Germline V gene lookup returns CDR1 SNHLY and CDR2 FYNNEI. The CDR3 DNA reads TGTGCCAGTGGCGCGACAGGGAACCACGAGCAGTACTTC. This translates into CASGATGNHEQYF.

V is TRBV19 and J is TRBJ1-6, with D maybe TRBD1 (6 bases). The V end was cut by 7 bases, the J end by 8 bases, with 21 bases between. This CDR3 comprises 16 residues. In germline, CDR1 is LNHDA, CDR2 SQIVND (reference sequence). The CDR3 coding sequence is TGTGCCAGTAATACCCCCCACACAGGGACCGATTCACCCCTCCACTTT. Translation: CASNTPHTGTDSPLHF.

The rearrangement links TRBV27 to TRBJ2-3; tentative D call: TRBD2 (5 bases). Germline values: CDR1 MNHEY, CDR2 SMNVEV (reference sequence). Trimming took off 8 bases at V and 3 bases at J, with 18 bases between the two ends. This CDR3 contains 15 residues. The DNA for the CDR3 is TGTGCCAGCCTGAGTTTGGGAGATGTAACAGATACGCAGTATTTT. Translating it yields CASLSLGDVTDTQYF.

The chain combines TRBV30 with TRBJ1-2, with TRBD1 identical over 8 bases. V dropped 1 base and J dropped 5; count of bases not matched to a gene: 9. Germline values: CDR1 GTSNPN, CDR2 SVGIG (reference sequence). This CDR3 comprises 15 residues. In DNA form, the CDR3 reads TGTGCCTGGAGTGCCCGACCACAGGGGGGTTATGGCTACACCTTC. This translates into CAWSARPQGGYGYTF. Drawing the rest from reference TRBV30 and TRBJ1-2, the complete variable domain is SQTIHQWPATLVQPVGSPLSLECTVEGTSNPNLYWYRQAAGRGLQLLFYSVGIGQISSEVPQNLSASRPQDRQFILSSKKLLLSDSGFYLCAWSARPQGGYGYTFGSGTRLTVV.

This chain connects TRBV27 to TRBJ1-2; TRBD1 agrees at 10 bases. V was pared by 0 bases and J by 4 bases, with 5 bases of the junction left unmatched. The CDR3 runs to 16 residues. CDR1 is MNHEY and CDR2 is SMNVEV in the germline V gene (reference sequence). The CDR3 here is CASSLSTGGEFYGYTF. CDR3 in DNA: TGTGCCAGCAGTTTATCGACAGGGGGCGAGTTCTATGGCTACACCTTC.

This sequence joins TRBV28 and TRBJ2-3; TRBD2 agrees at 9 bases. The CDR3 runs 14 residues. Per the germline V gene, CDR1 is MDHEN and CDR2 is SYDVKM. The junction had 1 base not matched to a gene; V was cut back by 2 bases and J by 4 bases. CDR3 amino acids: CASSLQREADTQYF. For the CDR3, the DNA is TGTGCCAGCAGTTTACAGCGGGAGGCAGATACGCAGTATTTT.

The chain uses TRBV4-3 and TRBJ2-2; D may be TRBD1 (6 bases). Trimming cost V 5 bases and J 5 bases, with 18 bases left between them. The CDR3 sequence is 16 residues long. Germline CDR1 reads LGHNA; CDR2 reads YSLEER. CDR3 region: CASSSYREVVTGELFF. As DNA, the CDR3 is TGCGCCAGCAGCTCATACAGGGAAGTGGTAACCGGGGAGCTGTTTTTT.

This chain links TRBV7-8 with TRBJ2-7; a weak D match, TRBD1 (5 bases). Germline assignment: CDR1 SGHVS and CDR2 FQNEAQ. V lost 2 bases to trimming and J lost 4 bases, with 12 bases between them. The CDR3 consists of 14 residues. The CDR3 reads CASSLQGDPYEQYF. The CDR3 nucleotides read TGTGCCAGCAGCTTACAGGGTGATCCTTACGAGCAGTACTTC.

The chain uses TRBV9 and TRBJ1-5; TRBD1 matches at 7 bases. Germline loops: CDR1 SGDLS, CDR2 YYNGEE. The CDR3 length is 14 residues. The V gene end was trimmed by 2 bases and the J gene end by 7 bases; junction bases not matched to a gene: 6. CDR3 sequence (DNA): TGTGCCAGCAGCGTGTCAGGGGGTAGCCAGCCCCAGCATTTT. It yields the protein CASSVSGGSQPQHF.

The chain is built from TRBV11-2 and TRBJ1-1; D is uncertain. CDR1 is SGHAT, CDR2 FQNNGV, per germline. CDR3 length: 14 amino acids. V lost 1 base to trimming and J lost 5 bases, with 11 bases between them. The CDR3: CASSLGVTSTEAFF. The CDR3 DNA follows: TGTGCCAGCAGCTTAGGGGTTACGTCTACTGAAGCTTTCTTT.